This TCR beta chain was sequenced for a study of control samples from healthy donors and cancer patients. CDR1 MNHEY and CDR2 SVGEGT come from the germline V gene. Trimming cost V 0 bases and J 0 bases, with 12 bases left between them. The CDR3 loop spans 17 amino acids. TCRdb keeps only in-frame clones here, not all; method: immunoSEQ multiplex PCR. In the table there are 130,000 or so clones, around 89% of which are singletons. The specimen sequenced was blood. The receptor comes from a man aged 50 to 60 in good health. The gene calls are TRBV6-2 or TRBV6-3 and TRBJ1-5; D not resolved. This CDR3 is CASSYSKIGFSNQPQHF. CDR3 bases: TGTGCCAGCAGTTACTCGAAGATTGGGTTTAGCAATCAGCCCCAGCATTTT.